The source of this T cell receptor (beta chain) is a study of cytomegalovirus exposure and HLA in healthy donors. The CDR3 covers 15 residues. Germline values: CDR1 SGHRS, CDR2 YFSETQ. V gave up 3 bases and J gave up 7 bases, with 20 bases separating them. The study ran its PCR with 60 Vbeta and 13 Jbeta primers. Repertoires were generated with immunoSEQ multiplex PCR, while TCRdb's copy carries only in-frame clones and drops some. In the table there are about 140,000 clones, about four fifths of which are singletons. V usage is TRBV5-1 and J usage is TRBJ2-7; a possible D gene is TRBD2 (6 bases). The sequenced material came from PBMCs. This clonotype was sampled from a male donor in good health and CMV-seronegative. Here the CDR3 DNA reads TGCGCCAGCAGCTGGGGGGAGAGCCGGCCCCCGGAGCAGTACTTC. Translated: CASSWGESRPPEQYF.